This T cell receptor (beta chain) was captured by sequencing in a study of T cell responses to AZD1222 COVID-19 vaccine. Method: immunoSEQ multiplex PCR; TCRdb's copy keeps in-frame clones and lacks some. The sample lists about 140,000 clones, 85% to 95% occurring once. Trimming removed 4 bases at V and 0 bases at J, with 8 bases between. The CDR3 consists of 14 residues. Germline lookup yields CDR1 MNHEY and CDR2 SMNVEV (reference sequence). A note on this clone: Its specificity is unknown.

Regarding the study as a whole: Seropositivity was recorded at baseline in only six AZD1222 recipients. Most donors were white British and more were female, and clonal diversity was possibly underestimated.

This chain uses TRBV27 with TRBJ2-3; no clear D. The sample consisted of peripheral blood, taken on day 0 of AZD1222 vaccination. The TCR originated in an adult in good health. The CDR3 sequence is CASSYLGSTDTQYF. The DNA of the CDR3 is TGTGCCAGCAGTTATCTAGGAAGCACAGATACGCAGTATTTT.